The 24 T cell receptor beta chains in this list originate from one sample, sequenced in a study of blood T cell repertoires in COVID-19. Data came from immunoSEQ multiplex PCR; TCRdb stores just in-frame clones and leaves some out. The table has roughly 210,000 clones, around 89% seen once. The sequenced sample consisted of peripheral blood. The receptors here all came from a man aged 65-85 years with acute or convalescent COVID-19.

The chain carries TRBV7-2 and TRBJ2-7; TRBD2 matches at 12 bases. The V gene's germline CDR1 is SGHTA and CDR2 FQGNSA. V gave up 6 bases and J gave up 4 bases; unmatched junction bases: 7. The CDR3 length is 15 residues. In nucleotides, the CDR3 is TGTGCCAGCAGTCATCGGACTAGCGGGAAATACGAGCAGTACTTC. As protein: CASSHRTSGKYEQYF.

Note on this clone: This same CDR3 is encoded by further DNA sequences in the sample. The chain has TRBV5-1 and TRBJ1-1, with 10 bases lining up with TRBD1. V lost 5 bases and J lost 0; bases outside the gene matches: 1. The CDR3 sequence is 14 residues long. Germline V lookup: CDR1 SGHRS, CDR2 YFSETQ. The CDR3 DNA reads as TGCGCCAGCAGGGGACAGGGGATGAACACTGAAGCTTTCTTT. This translates into CASRGQGMNTEAFF.

The rearrangement uses TRBV7-3 and TRBJ2-1; 13 bases line up with TRBD2. This CDR3 contains 16 residues. Germline V CDR1 and CDR2: SGHTA, FQGTGA. V dropped 0 bases and J dropped 9; count of bases not matched to a gene: 5. For the CDR3, the DNA is TGTGCCAGCAGCTTAACTGGACTAGCGGGAGAAGGTGAGCAGTTCTTC. This codes for CASSLTGLAGEGEQFF.

The rearrangement joins TRBV2 to TRBJ1-6; 8 positions agree with TRBD1. V dropped 1 base and J dropped 9; count of bases not matched to a gene: 11. Germline V gene sequence: CDR1 SNHLY, CDR2 FYNNEI. CDR3 length equals 17 residues. The DNA of the CDR3 is TGTGCCAGCAGTGAAGAACAGGGGGATGTGAGGAGTTCACCCCTCCACTTT. Protein sequence: CASSEEQGDVRSSPLHF. The whole variable domain, remainder taken from reference TRBV2 and TRBJ1-6, is EPEVTQTPSHQVTQMGQEVILRCVPISNHLYFYWYRQILGQKVEFLVSFYNNEISEKSEIFDDQFSVERPDGSNFTLKIRSTKLEDSAMYFCASSEEQGDVRSSPLHFGNGTRLTVT.

The chain has TRBV11-2 and TRBJ2-7; a weak D match, TRBD1 (6 bases). The CDR3 consists of 15 residues. The V gene's germline CDR1 is SGHAT and CDR2 FQNNGV. V was clipped by 5 bases and J by 4 bases, with 18 bases between them. CDR3 region: CASSPRDKLAYEQYF. CDR3 coding DNA: TGTGCCAGCAGCCCCCGGGACAAGTTGGCGTACGAGCAGTACTTC.

This chain uses TRBV7-2 with TRBJ1-2; 7 bases fit TRBD1. CDR1 and CDR2 (germline): SGHTA, FQGNSA. With 4 bases clipped from V and 2 bases from J, the junction kept 4 bases outside the gene matches. The length of the CDR3 is 14 residues. CDR3 in DNA: TGTGCCAGCAGCTCCTCACAGGGGAACTATGGCTACACCTTC. Residues: CASSSSQGNYGYTF. Combining the CDR3 with reference TRBV7-2 and TRBJ1-2 gives the whole variable domain GAGVSQSPSNKVTEKGKDVELRCDPISGHTALYWYRQSLGQGLEFLIYFQGNSAPDKSGLPSDRFSAERTGGSVSTLTIQRTQQEDSAVYLCASSSSQGNYGYTFGSGTRLTVV.

This chain joins TRBV19 and TRBJ2-1, with 7 bases aligning to TRBD1. From germline, CDR1 is LNHDA and CDR2 SQIVND (reference sequence). With 3 bases clipped from V and 4 bases from J, the junction kept 3 bases outside the gene matches. The CDR3 extends over 14 amino acids. In nucleotides, the CDR3 is TGTGCCAGTAGTATCCGGGACAGTTACAATGAGCAGTTCTTC. Encoded protein: CASSIRDSYNEQFF.

The V call is TRBV7-9, the J call TRBJ2-1; D is perhaps TRBD1 (5 bases). The germline V and J ends were trimmed by 5 bases and 7 bases, with 15 bases remaining between them. Germline V lookup: CDR1 SEHNR, CDR2 FQNEAQ (reference sequence). This CDR3 spans 14 amino acids. The CDR3 region has the DNA TGTGCCAGCAGCATTAGGGGTAGTAGAAATGAGCAGTTCTTC. Protein sequence: CASSIRGSRNEQFF.

The J gene is TRBJ2-5, the V gene TRBV19, with a tentative D call TRBD1 (6 bases). V dropped 2 bases and J dropped 2 bases, with 9 bases sitting between them. CDR1 and CDR2 (germline): LNHDA, SQIVND (reference sequence). There are 14 residues in the CDR3. The CDR3 reads CASSIFRGQETQYF. CDR3 coding DNA: TGTGCCAGTAGTATATTCAGGGGACAAGAGACCCAGTACTTC.

The chain carries TRBV9 and TRBJ2-7; TRBD1 aligns across 10 bases. The germline CDR1 and CDR2 sequences are SGDLS and YYNGEE. Unmatched junction bases numbered 10, after V lost 2 bases and J lost 5 bases. CDR3 length: 16 amino acids. In nucleotides, the CDR3 is TGTGCCAGCAGCGTTAAGGCCGGGACAGGGGTACACGAGCAGTACTTC. It specifies CASSVKAGTGVHEQYF.

The table lists this clone with a count of one. Since a much larger clone is just one base distant, this may be a read error. The V gene is TRBV11-2, the J gene TRBJ2-1; D remains unclear. Germline V CDR1 and CDR2: SGHAT, FQNNGV. The germline V and J ends were trimmed by 2 bases and 4 bases, with 6 bases remaining between them. CDR3 size: 13 residues. Written as DNA, the CDR3 is TGTGCCAGCAGCTTAAACAGTTACAATGAGCAGTTCTTC. As protein: CASSLNSYNEQFF.

The gene calls are TRBV7-8 and TRBJ2-7, with D possibly TRBD1 on 6 matching bases. The germline V gene has CDR1 SGHVS and CDR2 FQNEAQ. V dropped 4 bases and J dropped 0 bases, with 10 bases sitting between them. This CDR3 has 14 residues. The chain's CDR3 is CASSSDRPSYEQYF. CDR3 sequence (DNA): TGTGCCAGCAGCTCCGACAGGCCCTCCTACGAGCAGTACTTC.

V and J are TRBV9 and TRBJ2-5, with TRBD2 identical over 7 bases. The germline gives CDR1 SGDLS, CDR2 YYNGEE. This CDR3 is built from 15 residues. J lost 4 bases, V lost 0 bases, and 6 bases had no gene match. The CDR3 loop reads CASSVGAGVVETQYF. The CDR3 bases are TGTGCCAGCAGCGTAGGGGCGGGAGTCGTAGAGACCCAGTACTTC.

The rearrangement links TRBV7-6 to TRBJ1-6; 7 bases align to TRBD1. In germline, CDR1 is SGHVS, CDR2 FNYEAQ. CDR3 length equals 17 residues. V shed 1 base and J 7 bases; nucleotides not matched to a gene: 10. The CDR3 region is CASSLGPPGQFNSPLHF. The DNA for the CDR3 is TGTGCCAGCAGCTTAGGCCCCCCGGGACAGTTCAATTCACCCCTCCACTTT.

This chain connects TRBV5-8 to TRBJ2-3; unclear D gene. The CDR3 length is 17 residues. Trimming left V 0 bases short and J 4 bases short, with 18 bases between. Looked up from germline, CDR1 is SGHTS and CDR2 is YDEGEE. The CDR3 spells CASSLALDLMGSDTQYF. CDR3 nucleotide sequence: TGTGCCAGCAGCTTGGCCTTAGACCTCATGGGCTCAGATACGCAGTATTTT.

This clone showed up just a few times. The rearrangement links TRBV13 to TRBJ2-1, with D unresolved. V shed 2 bases and J shed 6 bases, with 8 bases lying between them. Germline loops: CDR1 PRHDT, CDR2 FYEKMQ (reference sequence). The CDR3 spans 13 residues. CDR3 protein: CASSLQLFNEQFF. The CDR3, as DNA: TGTGCCAGCAGCTTACAACTGTTCAATGAGCAGTTCTTC.

The genes are TRBV29-1 and TRBJ1-2; D unclear. The germline gives CDR1 SQVTM, CDR2 ANQGSEA. The CDR3 runs to 11 residues. V lost 4 bases, J lost 4 bases, and 7 bases lay in between. The chain's CDR3 is CSVGFRYGYTF. DNA for the CDR3: TGCAGCGTTGGTTTTCGCTATGGCTACACCTTC.

The chain has TRBV5-4 and TRBJ2-1, with 7 bases aligning to TRBD2. Germline CDR1 and CDR2: SGHNT and YYREEE (reference sequence). This CDR3 is built from 16 residues. The ends lost 3 bases at V and 5 bases at J; junction bases unmatched: 11. In DNA, the CDR3 is TGTGCCAGCAGCTCATCAACTAGCGTTTCGAACAATGAGCAGTTCTTC. Protein sequence: CASSSSTSVSNNEQFF.

This clone was counted a few times. The V gene is TRBV3-1 (or the pseudogene TRBV3-2), the J gene TRBJ1-4; tentative D call: TRBD1 (6 bases). Germline-derived CDR1 and CDR2 are LGHDT and YNNKEL (reference sequence). The CDR3 spans 16 residues. With 1 base removed from V and 0 bases from J, the gap between germline ends came to 9 bases. The CDR3 region has the DNA TGTGCCAGCAGCCAAGGGGACACCACAACTAATGAAAAACTGTTTTTT. This gives the protein CASSQGDTTTNEKLFF.

The genes are TRBV14 and TRBJ2-7; 8 nucleotides agree with TRBD2. This CDR3 contains 16 residues. Looked up from germline, CDR1 is SGHDN and CDR2 is FVKESK. The junction had 11 bases not matched to a gene; V was cut back by 4 bases and J by 3 bases. CDR3 loop: CASSPSSSGMGYEQYF. In DNA, the CDR3 is TGTGCCAGCAGCCCTAGCAGTAGCGGGATGGGCTACGAGCAGTACTTC. Complete variable domain (other parts from reference TRBV14 and TRBJ2-7): EAGVTQFPSHSVIEKGQTVTLRCDPISGHDNLYWYRRVMGKEIKFLLHFVKESKQDESGMPNNRFLAERTGGTYSTLKVQPAELEDSGVYFCASSPSSSGMGYEQYFGPGTRLTVT.

The chain recombines TRBV5-5 with TRBJ2-7; TRBD2 matches at 7 bases. V trimming: 4 bases; J trimming: 0 bases; junction bases outside the gene matches: 10. There are 16 residues in the CDR3. Germline CDR1 SGHKS, CDR2 YYEKEE (reference sequence). CDR3 sequence (DNA): TGTGCCAGCAGCCCATGGGAGGGGACGAGCTCCTACGAGCAGTACTTC. Translating gives CASSPWEGTSSYEQYF.

The chain has TRBV4-2 and TRBJ1-4; possibly TRBD1 for D (5 bases). Germline assignment: CDR1 LGHNA and CDR2 YNFKEQ. V lost 0 bases, J lost 0 bases, and 11 bases lay in between. The CDR3 has 17 residues. The CDR3 loop is CASSQDPPGSTNEKLFF. DNA of the CDR3: TGTGCCAGCAGCCAAGATCCCCCAGGGTCAACTAATGAAAAACTGTTTTTT.

The V call is TRBV24-1, the J call TRBJ1-5, with 12 nucleotides matching TRBD1. V lost 6 bases to trimming and J lost 11 bases; unmatched junction nucleotides: 10. Germline CDR1 KGHDR, CDR2 SFDVKD. This CDR3 is 15 amino acids long. CDR3 residues: CATSQPGTGGKTQHF. CDR3 coding DNA: TGTGCCACCAGTCAACCCGGGACAGGGGGCAAGACCCAGCATTTT.

The chain couples TRBV5-1 to TRBJ2-5, with 9 bases matching TRBD1. The V and J ends lost 4 bases and 4 bases, in that order; junction bases with no gene match: 11. This CDR3 spans 16 amino acids. Germline CDR1 SGHRS, CDR2 YFSETQ. CDR3 amino acids: CASSNSGTGLGETQYF. The CDR3, as DNA: TGCGCCAGCAGCAACTCCGGGACAGGGCTGGGAGAGACCCAGTACTTC.